A single sample is the source of the 32 T cell receptor beta chains below, sequenced in a study of blood T cells in healthy people across ages (dated by TCRdb to 2015 to 2017). The library was made by 5' RACE. Sequencing was carried out with an Illumina HiSeq 2500. The second PCR ran for about 6 to 12 cycles and used a J-beta primer mix along with a sample-barcoded 5' primer. TCRdb reprocessing: public reads trimmed at Q25 with fastp, clones called with MiXCR, in-frame beta chains kept. Identical CDR3 protein sequences are pooled into one entry, listed with their most common genes and DNA. This sample gives roughly 800,000 distinct CDR3 sequences in total; 58% of them show up just once. The ten largest clones capture 20% to 25% of the sample. Sample: blood. The origin of the receptors is a man aged 25 to 40 in good health.

This chain connects TRBV25-1 to TRBJ2-4; unclear D gene. The assigned J gene may be wrong: the sequence end matches TRBJ2-7 better. Germline assignment: CDR1 MGHDK and CDR2 SYGVNS. The CDR3 length is 14 residues. CDR3: CASSEVERVDEQYF. The CDR3 nucleotides are TGTGCCAGCAGTGAAGTGGAACGGGTCGACGAGCAGTACTTC.

This chain uses TRBV29-1 with TRBJ2-1, with 9 positions matching TRBD2. Germline trimming cut 8 bases from V and 8 bases from J; bases unmatched to any gene: 13. Germline CDR1 SQVTM, CDR2 ANQGSEA. The length of the CDR3 is 14 residues. In nucleotides, the CDR3 is TGCAGCTCCTCAGGGGATAGCGGGGGTTATGAGCAGTTCTTC. This sequence encodes CSSSGDSGGYEQFF.

The chain recombines TRBV11-2 with TRBJ1-1, with TRBD1 matching 8 bases. CDR3 length: 12 amino acids. Germline trimming cut 3 bases from V and 7 bases from J; bases unmatched to any gene: 1. CDR1 and CDR2 (germline): SGHAT, FQNNGV. The CDR3 DNA reads as TGTGCCAGCAGCTTCGGGACAGGTGAAGCTTTCTTT. Translated, it gives CASSFGTGEAFF.

The chain joins TRBV7-2 to TRBJ2-7; TRBD1 is a possible D gene (5 bases). TRBJ2-4 matches the DNA end more closely, so the J call is doubtful. CDR1 and CDR2 from the germline V gene are SGHTA and FQGNSA. The CDR3 length is 15 residues. CDR3 DNA sequence: TGTGCCAGCAGCTCCTCCCCGACAGTTACCGGCATTCAGTACTTC. It codes for CASSSSPTVTGIQYF.

The chain employs TRBV20-1 and TRBJ2-3; 11 bases line up with TRBD2. The V gene's germline CDR1 is DFQATT and CDR2 SNEGSKA (reference sequence). V lost 0 bases and J lost 3; bases outside the gene matches: 8. CDR3 length: 17 amino acids. DNA of the CDR3: TGCAGTGCTAGAGATCTTTCTCTAGCGGGGGGTACAGATACGCAGTATTTT. This translates into CSARDLSLAGGTDTQYF.

The rearrangement links TRBV20-1 to TRBJ2-5; 11 nucleotides match TRBD2. The V gene's germline CDR1 is DFQATT and CDR2 SNEGSKA (reference sequence). J gave up 4 bases and V 4 bases, and 2 bases lay outside the gene matches. This CDR3 comprises 13 residues. CDR3 nucleotides: TGCAGTGCTAAGACTAGCGGGGTAGAGACCCAGTACTTC. It specifies CSAKTSGVETQYF.

The rearrangement uses TRBV9 and TRBJ2-5, with 10 bases matching TRBD2. V dropped 0 bases and J dropped 11; count of bases not matched to a gene: 13. The CDR3 consists of 16 residues. From germline, CDR1 is SGDLS and CDR2 YYNGEE. The CDR3 spells CASSVAGTSGMAEQYF. DNA for the CDR3: TGTGCCAGCAGCGTAGCGGGCACTAGCGGGATGGCTGAGCAGTACTTC.

This clonotype appeared a few times. This chain connects TRBV12-3 or TRBV12-4 to TRBJ2-1; unclear D gene. This CDR3 comprises 14 residues. V was clipped by 0 bases and J by 7 bases, with 10 bases between them. CDR3 sequence: CASSLALGANEQFF. CDR3 bases: TGTGCCAGCAGTTTAGCCCTCGGCGCTAATGAGCAGTTCTTC.

The chain carries TRBV7-2 and TRBJ2-7; TRBD1 aligns across 10 bases. The germline gives CDR1 SGHTA, CDR2 FQGNSA. This CDR3 is built from 17 residues. J gave up 2 bases and V 3 bases, and 10 bases lay outside the gene matches. CDR3 sequence: CASSFMGTGAPTYEQYF. CDR3 bases: TGTGCCAGCAGCTTCATGGGGACAGGGGCTCCCACCTACGAGCAGTACTTC. The whole variable domain, filled in from reference TRBV7-2 and TRBJ2-7, reads GAGVSQSPSNKVTEKGKDVELRCDPISGHTALYWYRQSLGQGLEFLIYFQGNSAPDKSGLPSDRFSAERTGGSVSTLTIQRTQQEDSAVYLCASSFMGTGAPTYEQYFGPGTRLTVT.

This clonotype has only a few counts. V gene TRBV29-1 combines with J gene TRBJ2-1; maybe TRBD2 (6 bases). Per germline, CDR1 SQVTM and CDR2 ANQGSEA. Trimming pared 7 bases from V and 10 bases from J, leaving 14 bases between. CDR3 length: 11 amino acids. CDR3 region: CSGRLAYEQFF. CDR3 nucleotides: TGCAGCGGCCGGCTAGCGTACGAGCAGTTCTTC.

DNA of the CDR3: TGCAGTGCTAGCCAGACCCAGGGAGAGACCCAGTACTTC. Translating it yields CSASQTQGETQYF. This rearrangement joins TRBV20-1 to TRBJ2-5, with D maybe TRBD1 (5 bases). The CDR3 contains 13 residues. The germline V and J ends were trimmed by 3 bases and 4 bases, with 12 bases remaining between them. Per the germline V gene, CDR1 is DFQATT and CDR2 is SNEGSKA (reference sequence).

There are a few counts of this clonotype. V is TRBV28 and J is TRBJ2-7, with a weak D call TRBD1 (6 bases). The CDR3 is 13 amino acids. Germline V gene data show CDR1 as MDHEN and CDR2 as SYDVKM. V was shortened by 8 bases and J by 4 bases, with 15 bases between the two germline ends. The CDR3 DNA sequence: TGTGCCAGCCAGGGGCGGCTTGGGTACGAGCAGTACTTC. Its translation is CASQGRLGYEQYF.

The J gene is TRBJ2-1, the V gene TRBV5-1; the D gene is possibly TRBD2 (5 bases). Trimming stripped 3 bases from V and 7 bases from J, with 20 bases between. The V gene's germline CDR1 is SGHRS and CDR2 YFSETQ. CDR3 length: 16 amino acids. CDR3 sequence (DNA): TGCGCCAGCAGCTGGAGGTATGACCTAGAGGAGAATGAGCAGTTCTTC. Amino acid sequence: CASSWRYDLEENEQFF.

V and J are TRBV20-1 and TRBJ2-7, with D possibly matching TRBD1 (6 bases). V was pared by 5 bases and J by 2 bases, with 19 bases between. From germline, CDR1 is DFQATT and CDR2 SNEGSKA (reference sequence). The CDR3 totals 15 residues. The CDR3 loop reads CSASGTRTITYEQYF. Here the CDR3 DNA reads TGCAGTGCTTCCGGGACAAGGACAATCACCTACGAGCAGTACTTC.

This clonotype has a handful of counts. This rearrangement joins TRBV7-8 to TRBJ1-2; 7 bases are a match to TRBD1. V was pared by 1 base and J by 3 bases, with 5 bases of the junction left unmatched. The CDR3 contains 15 residues. The germline gives CDR1 SGHVS, CDR2 FQNEAQ. The CDR3 is CASSLERQGDYGYTF. The DNA for the CDR3 is TGTGCCAGCAGCTTAGAACGGCAGGGGGACTATGGCTACACCTTC.

This clonotype appeared a few times. The V and J genes are TRBV13 and TRBJ2-1; D is ambiguous. The CDR3 sequence is 14 residues long. CDR1 is PRHDT, CDR2 FYEKMQ, per germline (reference sequence). Deletions cut 7 bases from V and 4 bases from J, with 14 bases between. CDR3 bases: TGTGCCAGCACCCGCTGGAACGGTTACAATGAGCAGTTCTTC. It translates to CASTRWNGYNEQFF.

The gene calls are TRBV20-1 and TRBJ2-3; 10 positions match TRBD2. Germline CDR1 DFQATT, CDR2 SNEGSKA (reference sequence). Trimming cost V 6 bases and J 1 base; bases outside gene matches: 7. The CDR3 covers 15 residues. Here the CDR3 reads CSAQGSGRGTDTQYF. The CDR3 DNA is TGCAGTGCCCAGGGGAGCGGGAGGGGCACAGATACGCAGTATTTT.

The chain employs TRBV9 and TRBJ2-1, with 7 bases fitting TRBD1. This CDR3 has 13 amino acids. V lost 0 bases to trimming and J lost 7 bases; unmatched junction nucleotides: 1. Germline CDR1 and CDR2: SGDLS and YYNGEE. CDR3 region: CASSVDRGNEQFF. CDR3 DNA: TGTGCCAGCAGCGTAGACAGGGGTAATGAGCAGTTCTTC. The variable domain in full, with the rest retrieved from reference TRBV9 and TRBJ2-1, is DSGVTQTPKHLITATGQRVTLRCSPRSGDLSVYWYQQSLDQGLQFLIQYYNGEERAKGNILERFSAQQFPDLHSELNLSSLELGDSALYFCASSVDRGNEQFFGPGTRLTVL.

The V and J genes are TRBV5-6 and TRBJ2-1, with D uncertain. The germline V gene has CDR1 SGHDT and CDR2 YYEEEE. This CDR3 has 15 amino acids. V lost 4 bases and J 4 bases, leaving 15 bases between the germline ends. The CDR3 DNA is TGTGCCAGCAGCACGCGATGGGGTGGATACAATGAGCAGTTCTTC. Amino acid sequence: CASSTRWGGYNEQFF.

Worth noting for this clonotype: One end of the junction is discordant with germline, which a read error may explain. This sequence joins TRBV28 and TRBJ2-7; maybe TRBD1 (5 bases). Germline-derived CDR1 and CDR2 are MDHEN and SYDVKM. This CDR3 is 16 amino acids long. CDR3: CACSFGDPRTNYEQYF. CDR3 DNA: TGTGCCTGCAGTTTTGGGGATCCGAGGACAAACTACGAGCAGTACTTC.

CDR3 residues: CASSQDRSLVWANVLTF. CDR3 sequence (DNA): TGCGCCAGCAGCCAAGATCGGTCCCTGGTGTGGGCCAACGTCCTGACTTTC. V gene TRBV4-1 combines with J gene TRBJ2-6; the D is unclear. This CDR3 contains 17 residues. The germline V gene encodes CDR1 MGHRA and CDR2 YSYEKL. Deletions cut 0 bases from V and 5 bases from J, with 14 bases between.

The V call is TRBV6-5, the J call TRBJ1-1; TRBD1 aligns across 9 bases. The germline V gene encodes CDR1 MNHEY and CDR2 SVGAGI. V was clipped by 8 bases and J by 1 base; unmatched bases: 5. The CDR3 is 14 residues long. The CDR3 nucleotides are TGTGCCAGCCGCTTGGGACAGGGGAACACTGAAGCTTTCTTT. It codes for CASRLGQGNTEAFF.

This clonotype has more than one count but fewer than ten. V and J are TRBV6-5 and TRBJ2-1; 10 bases line up with TRBD2. The V segment lost 5 bases and the J segment 10 bases; nucleotides outside the gene matches: 11. The length of the CDR3 is 15 residues. CDR1 and CDR2 (germline): MNHEY, SVGAGI. The CDR3, as DNA: TGTGCCAGCAGTCCCGGGCTAGCGGGAGTCCTAGAGCAGTTCTTC. Its translation: CASSPGLAGVLEQFF.

The rearrangement links TRBV7-3 to TRBJ2-1; TRBD1 matches 8 bases. The V gene end was trimmed by 5 bases and the J gene end by 6 bases; junction bases not matched to a gene: 3. Looked up from germline, CDR1 is SGHTA and CDR2 is FQGTGA. The CDR3 loop spans 13 amino acids. CDR3 region: CASSADRANEQFF. As DNA, the CDR3 is TGTGCCAGCAGCGCGGACAGGGCCAATGAGCAGTTCTTC.

Here the CDR3 reads CASSRDRVGEAFF. The CDR3 coding sequence is TGTGCCAGCAGCCGGGACAGGGTCGGGGAAGCTTTCTTT. The chain uses TRBV28 and TRBJ1-1, with TRBD1 matching over 9 bases. V was clipped by 6 bases and J by 8 bases; unmatched bases: 7. Germline values: CDR1 MDHEN, CDR2 SYDVKM. The CDR3 runs to 13 residues.

This clonotype was seen a single time. The chain couples TRBV9 to TRBJ2-1, with D possibly being TRBD1 (6 bases). Looked up from germline, CDR1 is SGDLS and CDR2 is YYNGEE. The CDR3 consists of 18 residues. The V and J ends lost 0 bases and 2 bases respectively, with 18 bases between them. This chain's CDR3 is CASSVVSGGRGAYNEQFF. The CDR3 region has the DNA TGTGCCAGCAGCGTAGTATCAGGAGGCAGGGGAGCCTACAATGAGCAGTTCTTC.

The J gene is TRBJ2-2, the V gene TRBV28, with D hard to call. V was shortened by 7 bases and J by 5 bases, with 14 bases between the two germline ends. This CDR3 has 14 amino acids. CDR1 is MDHEN and CDR2 is SYDVKM in the germline V gene. CDR3 in DNA: TGTGCCAGCACCAGTAGCCAGTTAACCGGGGAGCTGTTTTTT. Its translation is CASTSSQLTGELFF.

Only a few counts were recorded for this clonotype. This chain uses TRBV4-2 with TRBJ1-6; 8 positions agree with TRBD1. CDR1 and CDR2 from the germline V gene are LGHNA and YNFKEQ. The CDR3 covers 17 residues. V lost 3 bases and J lost 7; bases outside the gene matches: 11. As DNA, the CDR3 is TGTGCCAGCAGCCACGCTAGACAGGGGAGTCACAATTCACCCCTCCACTTT. The encoded protein is CASSHARQGSHNSPLHF.

The chain combines TRBV29-1 with TRBJ1-2; TRBD1 might be the D (5 bases). V lost 4 bases to trimming and J lost 3 bases, with 12 bases between them. Germline CDR1 is SQVTM and CDR2 is ANQGSEA. This CDR3 has 13 amino acids. The CDR3 DNA sequence: TGCAGCGTTGGGGCGAGCAGGGACTATGGCTACACCTTC. As protein: CSVGASRDYGYTF.

There are a few counts of this clonotype. The J gene is TRBJ2-5, the V gene TRBV4-3, with TRBD2 matching over 11 bases. The DNA end is more similar to TRBJ2-7, so the J call may be wrong. Germline loops: CDR1 LGHNA, CDR2 YSLEER. This CDR3 is built from 16 residues. The CDR3 DNA sequence: TGCGCCAGCAGCCAAGATATCACTAGCGGGAGTTACGAGCAGTACTTC. As protein: CASSQDITSGSYEQYF.

The chain has TRBV29-1 and TRBJ2-1, with 8 bases aligning to TRBD2. Germline CDR1 and CDR2: SQVTM and ANQGSEA. Unmatched junction bases numbered 19, after V lost 6 bases and J lost 12 bases. The CDR3 has 15 amino acids. In DNA, the CDR3 is TGCAGCGTGGAAACCGGGACTAGTACGCTGGCTGCGCAGTTCTTC. It encodes CSVETGTSTLAAQFF.

Concerning this clonotype: One junction end disagrees with the germline gene, perhaps due to a read error. The genes are TRBV18 and TRBJ2-7; D remains unclear. The CDR3 extends over 12 amino acids. In germline, CDR1 is KGHSH, CDR2 LQKENI. The CDR3 DNA reads TGTGCCAGCGCACCCATCGCCTACGAGCAGTACTTC. Amino acid sequence: CASAPIAYEQYF.